This TCR beta chain originates from a study of blood T cell repertoires in COVID-19. Study-wide context: The cDNA or gDNA used as material had been derived from T cells, B-cell-depleted T cells, or PBMCs.

Clones were sequenced by immunoSEQ multiplex PCR, and TCRdb holds only the in-frame ones, with some missing. The sample includes about 260,000 clones, nearly 90% of them seen just once. The CDR3 sequence is 13 residues long. CDR1 is SGHDN and CDR2 is FVKESK in the germline V gene. V lost 3 bases to trimming and J lost 8 bases; unmatched junction nucleotides: 5. This clonotype was sampled from a human donor in a cohort sampled during active COVID-19. The genes are TRBV14 and TRBJ1-1; TRBD1 agrees at 8 bases. Source material: peripheral blood. The DNA of the CDR3 is TGTGCCAGCAGCCAGGGCGCAGGGGGCGAAGCTTTCTTT. Residues: CASSQGAGGEAFF.